Presented here are 12 T cell receptor beta chains from one specimen sequenced in a study of blood T cell repertoires in COVID-19 (dated by TCRdb to about 2020). The library was obtained by the immunoSEQ multiplex PCR assay. This is the immuneACCESS table as TCRdb keeps it, with only in-frame sequences that have V and J called. A part of the clones is gone; compared with another copy, unresolved V genes explain less than half, and the rest is unexplained. This sample is represented by 150,000 to 200,000 clones; approximately 90% of them were singletons. Approximately 4.5% of the sample lies in the top ten. Sequencing was carried out using peripheral blood. The receptors stem from a human donor in a cohort sampled during active COVID-19.

The V gene is TRBV2, the J gene TRBJ2-5; D uncertain. V lost 3 bases and J lost 0, with 8 bases in between. The CDR3 covers 14 residues. Looked up from germline, CDR1 is SNHLY and CDR2 is FYNNEI. CDR3 amino acids: CASSDKRYQETQYF. DNA for the CDR3: TGTGCCAGCAGTGACAAACGGTACCAAGAGACCCAGTACTTC.

DNA of the CDR3: TGTGCCAGCAGCTTAGTGCTAGCGGGTGAGCAGTTCTTC. It is translated as CASSLVLAGEQFF. The rearrangement links TRBV11-3 to TRBJ2-1; 8 bases align to TRBD2. The CDR3 loop spans 13 amino acids. V shed 1 base and J 9 bases; nucleotides not matched to a gene: 2. Germline CDR1 is SGHNT and CDR2 is YENEEA.

As for this clone: The same CDR3 can be traced to other DNA sequences in this sample. The chain joins TRBV5-1 to TRBJ2-7; 8 nucleotides match TRBD1. Germline assignment: CDR1 SGHRS and CDR2 YFSETQ. The CDR3 has 13 amino acids. The ends lost 0 bases at V and 4 bases at J; junction bases unmatched: 0. The CDR3 bases are TGCGCCAGCAGCTTGGACAGGGGGTACGAGCAGTACTTC. Translated: CASSLDRGYEQYF.

The genes are TRBV6-2 or TRBV6-3 and TRBJ1-1; D remains unclear. V was trimmed by 0 bases and J by 0 bases, leaving 11 bases between them. In germline, CDR1 is MNHEY, CDR2 SVGEGT. The CDR3 has 16 residues. As DNA, the CDR3 is TGTGCCAGCAGTTACTCTCGGTTTTTGATGAACACTGAAGCTTTCTTT. It translates to CASSYSRFLMNTEAFF.

V and J are TRBV6-2 or TRBV6-3 and TRBJ2-3; D is uncertain. From germline, CDR1 is MNHEY and CDR2 SVGEGT. Between the trimmed V and J ends, which lost 4 bases and 5 bases, there was a span of 10 bases. This CDR3 has 13 amino acids. The CDR3, as DNA: TGTGCCAGCAGTTCGGTCCTCGGAGATACGCAGTATTTT. It encodes CASSSVLGDTQYF.

This chain joins TRBV10-2 and TRBJ1-3; 10 bases are shared with TRBD1. The length of the CDR3 is 19 residues. The V and J ends lost 5 bases and 3 bases, in that order; junction bases with no gene match: 16. CDR1 and CDR2 (germline): WSHSY, SAAADI. For the CDR3, the DNA is TGCGCCAGCAGTAGCCGGGACAGGGGAAAGCAAGGAAGTGGAAACACCATATATTTT. This encodes CASSSRDRGKQGSGNTIYF.

V usage is TRBV10-3 and J usage is TRBJ2-1; 10 bases fit TRBD2. Germline CDR1 reads ENHRY; CDR2 reads SYGVKD. The CDR3 runs to 15 residues. V trimming: 6 bases; J trimming: 3 bases; junction bases outside the gene matches: 5. The CDR3 loop is CAISGSGGGYNEQFF. CDR3 sequence (DNA): TGTGCCATCAGCGGGAGCGGGGGGGGCTACAATGAGCAGTTCTTC.

The chain recombines TRBV6-4 with TRBJ2-7; TRBD1 matches at 9 bases. This CDR3 region has 15 residues. CDR1 MRHNA and CDR2 SNTAGT come from the germline V gene. Trimming took 5 bases from V and 2 from J; bases not matched to a gene: 7. CDR3 residues: CASSPHRGHTYEQYF. The DNA for the CDR3 is TGTGCCAGCAGTCCCCACAGGGGGCATACCTACGAGCAGTACTTC.

The chain employs TRBV28 and TRBJ1-5; D may be TRBD1 (5 bases). CDR3 size: 16 residues. Germline-derived CDR1 and CDR2 are MDHEN and SYDVKM. Trimming left V 4 bases short and J 1 base short, with 14 bases between. CDR3 coding DNA: TGTGCCAGCAGTTGGGGGGGGAGAGGGAGCAATCAGCCCCAGCATTTT. It translates to CASSWGGRGSNQPQHF.

This chain uses TRBV5-1 with TRBJ2-1; 9 nucleotides agree with TRBD2. Germline trimming cut 1 base from V and 6 bases from J; bases unmatched to any gene: 5. The germline V gene encodes CDR1 SGHRS and CDR2 YFSETQ. The CDR3 loop spans 15 amino acids. CDR3 bases: TGCGCCAGCAGCTTGCCTAGCGGGGTTTCCAATGAGCAGTTCTTC. It codes for CASSLPSGVSNEQFF.

The CDR3 spells CASSPTGVKPGNTIYF. The CDR3 bases are TGTGCCAGCAGCCCCACAGGGGTTAAGCCTGGAAACACCATATATTTT. The rearrangement links TRBV5-6 to TRBJ1-3; the match to TRBD1 covers 7 bases. The CDR3 extends over 16 amino acids. V lost 4 bases, J lost 2 bases, and 9 bases stayed unmatched. Germline assignment: CDR1 SGHDT and CDR2 YYEEEE.

This rearrangement joins TRBV6-2 or TRBV6-3 to TRBJ2-7; 8 positions match TRBD1. Per the germline V gene, CDR1 is MNHEY and CDR2 is SVGEGT. This CDR3 has 18 amino acids. J gave up 0 bases and V 0 bases, and 10 bases lay outside the gene matches. CDR3 coding DNA: TGTGCCAGCAGTTACTCGATTATGGGACAGGTGAGCTCCTACGAGCAGTACTTC. It yields the protein CASSYSIMGQVSSYEQYF.